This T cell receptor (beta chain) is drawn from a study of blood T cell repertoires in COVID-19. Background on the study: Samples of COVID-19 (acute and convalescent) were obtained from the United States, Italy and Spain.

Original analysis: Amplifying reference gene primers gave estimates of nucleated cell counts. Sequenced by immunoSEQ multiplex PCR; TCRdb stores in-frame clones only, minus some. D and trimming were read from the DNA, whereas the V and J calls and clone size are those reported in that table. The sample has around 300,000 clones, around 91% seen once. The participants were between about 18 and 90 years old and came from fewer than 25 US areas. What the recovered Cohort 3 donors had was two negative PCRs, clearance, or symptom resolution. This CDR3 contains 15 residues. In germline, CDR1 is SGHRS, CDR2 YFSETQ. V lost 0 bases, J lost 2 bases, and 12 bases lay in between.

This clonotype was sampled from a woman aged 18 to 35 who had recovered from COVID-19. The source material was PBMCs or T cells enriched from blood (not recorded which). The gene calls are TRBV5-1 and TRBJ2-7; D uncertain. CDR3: CASSLELGEAYEQYF. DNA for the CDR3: TGCGCCAGCAGCTTGGAGCTGGGCGAAGCCTACGAGCAGTACTTC.